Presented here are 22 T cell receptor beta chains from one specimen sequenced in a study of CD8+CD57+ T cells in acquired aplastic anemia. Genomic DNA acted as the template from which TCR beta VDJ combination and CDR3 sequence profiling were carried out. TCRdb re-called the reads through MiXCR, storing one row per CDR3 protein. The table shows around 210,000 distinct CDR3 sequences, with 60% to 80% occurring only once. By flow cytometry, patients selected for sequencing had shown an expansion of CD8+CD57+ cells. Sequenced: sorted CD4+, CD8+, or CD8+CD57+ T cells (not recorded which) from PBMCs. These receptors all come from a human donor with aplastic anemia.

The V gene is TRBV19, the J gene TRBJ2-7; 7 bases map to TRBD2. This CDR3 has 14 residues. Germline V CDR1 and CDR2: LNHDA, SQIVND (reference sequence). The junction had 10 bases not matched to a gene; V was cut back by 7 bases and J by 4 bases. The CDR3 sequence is CASTERGGLYEQYF. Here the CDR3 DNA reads TGTGCCAGTACTGAACGCGGGGGTCTGTACGAGCAGTACTTC.

The CDR3 here is CASSLALGSEQYF. CDR3 sequence (DNA): TGTGCCAGCAGCTTAGCGCTGGGATCCGAGCAGTACTTC. This chain joins TRBV7-9 and TRBJ2-7, with D hard to call. The CDR3 extends over 13 amino acids. Germline CDR1 SEHNR, CDR2 FQNEAQ (reference sequence). V lost 0 bases to trimming and J lost 6 bases, with 9 bases between them.

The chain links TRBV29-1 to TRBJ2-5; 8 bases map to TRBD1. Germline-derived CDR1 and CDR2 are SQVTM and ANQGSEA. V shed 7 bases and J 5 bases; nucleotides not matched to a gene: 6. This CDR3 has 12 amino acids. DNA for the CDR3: TGCAGCGACCAGGGGGCCTCGGAGACCCAGTACTTC. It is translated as CSDQGASETQYF.

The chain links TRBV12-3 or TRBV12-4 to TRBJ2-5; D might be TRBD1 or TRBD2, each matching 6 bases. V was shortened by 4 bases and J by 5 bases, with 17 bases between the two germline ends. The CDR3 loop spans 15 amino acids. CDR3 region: CASSSIGGRGETQYF. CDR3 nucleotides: TGTGCCAGCAGTTCTATAGGGGGGCGAGGTGAGACCCAGTACTTC.

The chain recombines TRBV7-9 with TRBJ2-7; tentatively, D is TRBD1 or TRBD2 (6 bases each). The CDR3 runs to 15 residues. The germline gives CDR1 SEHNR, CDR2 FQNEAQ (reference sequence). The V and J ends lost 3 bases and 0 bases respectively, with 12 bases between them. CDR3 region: CASSFRGARSYEQYF. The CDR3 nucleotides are TGTGCCAGCAGCTTTAGGGGGGCCCGCTCCTACGAGCAGTACTTC.

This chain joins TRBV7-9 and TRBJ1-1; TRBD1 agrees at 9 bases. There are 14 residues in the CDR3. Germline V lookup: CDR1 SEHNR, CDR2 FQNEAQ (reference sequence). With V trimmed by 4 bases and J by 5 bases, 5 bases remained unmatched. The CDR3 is CASSYLQGATEAFF. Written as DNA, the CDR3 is TGTGCCAGCAGCTATTTACAGGGGGCGACTGAAGCTTTCTTT.

CDR3 residues: CASSLGQPYGYTF. In DNA, the CDR3 is TGTGCCAGCAGCCTGGGACAGCCCTATGGCTACACCTTC. This chain uses TRBV7-2 with TRBJ1-2; 7 nucleotides line up with TRBD1. The CDR3 has 13 residues. The V and J ends lost 5 bases and 4 bases, in that order; junction bases with no gene match: 4. The V gene's germline CDR1 is SGHTA and CDR2 FQGNSA.

In DNA form, the CDR3 reads TGTGCCAGCAGCCAACCGTCACGAAGCGGGACCCCCTCCTACAATGAGCAGTTCTTC. Residues: CASSQPSRSGTPSYNEQFF. The rearrangement joins TRBV14 to TRBJ2-1; TRBD2 matches at 7 bases. The CDR3 sequence is 19 residues long. V lost 2 bases, J lost 0 bases, and 13 bases stayed unmatched. CDR1 SGHDN and CDR2 FVKESK come from the germline V gene.

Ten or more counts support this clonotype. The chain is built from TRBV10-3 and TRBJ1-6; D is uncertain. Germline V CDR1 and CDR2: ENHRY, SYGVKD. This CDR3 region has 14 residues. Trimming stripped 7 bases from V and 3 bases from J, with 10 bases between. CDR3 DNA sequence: TGTGCCATCATGGACGGAGACTATAATTCACCCCTCCACTTT. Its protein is CAIMDGDYNSPLHF.

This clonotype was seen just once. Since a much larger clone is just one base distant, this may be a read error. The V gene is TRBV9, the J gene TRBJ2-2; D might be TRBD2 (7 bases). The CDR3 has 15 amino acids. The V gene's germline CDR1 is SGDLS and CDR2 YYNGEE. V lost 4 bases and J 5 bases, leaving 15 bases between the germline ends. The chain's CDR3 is CASSPGGGATGELFF. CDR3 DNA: TGTGCCAGCAGCCCCGGAGGGGGGGCAACCGGGGAGCTGTTTTTT.

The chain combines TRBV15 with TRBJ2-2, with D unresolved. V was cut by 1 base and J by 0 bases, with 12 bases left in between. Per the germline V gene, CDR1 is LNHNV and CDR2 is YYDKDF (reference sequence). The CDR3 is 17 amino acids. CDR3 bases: TGTGCCACCAGCAGAGTTGTCGGAACAGCGAACACCGGGGAGCTGTTTTTT. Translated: CATSRVVGTANTGELFF.

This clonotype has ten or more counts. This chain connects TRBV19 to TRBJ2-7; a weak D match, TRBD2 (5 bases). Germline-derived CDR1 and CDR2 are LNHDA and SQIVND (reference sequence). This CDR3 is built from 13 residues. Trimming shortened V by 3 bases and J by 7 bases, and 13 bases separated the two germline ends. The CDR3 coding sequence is TGTGCCAGTAGTATGGCCCCGAGAGGGGAGCAGTACTTC. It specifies CASSMAPRGEQYF. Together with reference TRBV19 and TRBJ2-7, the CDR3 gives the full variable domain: DGGITQSPKYLFRKEGQNVTLSCEQNLNHDAMYWYRQDPGQGLRLIYYSQIVNDFQKGDIAEGYSVSREKKESFPLTVTSAQKNPTAFYLCASSMAPRGEQYFGPGTRLTVT.

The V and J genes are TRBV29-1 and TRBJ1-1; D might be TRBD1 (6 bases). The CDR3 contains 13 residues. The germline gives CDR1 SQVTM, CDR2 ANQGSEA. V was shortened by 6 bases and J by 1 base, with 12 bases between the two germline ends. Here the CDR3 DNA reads TGCAGCGTACCCGGACAGCCGAACACTGAAGCTTTCTTT. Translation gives CSVPGQPNTEAFF. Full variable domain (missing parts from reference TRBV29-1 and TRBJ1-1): SAVISQKPSRDICQRGTSLTIQCQVDSQVTMMFWYRQQPGQSLTLIATANQGSEATYESGFVIDKFPISRPNLTFSTLTVSNMSPEDSSIYLCSVPGQPNTEAFFGQGTRLTVV.

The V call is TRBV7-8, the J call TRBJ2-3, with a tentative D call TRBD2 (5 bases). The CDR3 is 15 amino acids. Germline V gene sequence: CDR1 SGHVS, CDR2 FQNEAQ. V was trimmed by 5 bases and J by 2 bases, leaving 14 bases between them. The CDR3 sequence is CASSKGGELTDTQYF. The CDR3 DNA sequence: TGTGCCAGCAGCAAGGGTGGGGAGCTCACAGATACGCAGTATTTT.

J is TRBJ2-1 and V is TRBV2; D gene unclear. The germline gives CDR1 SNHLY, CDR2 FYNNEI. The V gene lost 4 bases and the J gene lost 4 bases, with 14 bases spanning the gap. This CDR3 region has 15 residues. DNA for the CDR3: TGTGCCAGCAGTGGTAACCTTCCTCGGTACAATGAGCAGTTCTTC. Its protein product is CASSGNLPRYNEQFF. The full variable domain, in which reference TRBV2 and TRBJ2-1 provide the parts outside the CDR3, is EPEVTQTPSHQVTQMGQEVILRCVPISNHLYFYWYRQILGQKVEFLVSFYNNEISEKSEIFDDQFSVERPDGSNFTLKIRSTKLEDSAMYFCASSGNLPRYNEQFFGPGTRLTVL.

CDR3 sequence (DNA): TGTGCCAGCAGTGAACGGGACAGGGTGTCAGATACGCAGTATTTT. Protein: CASSERDRVSDTQYF. V is TRBV2 and J is TRBJ2-3, with 9 bases matching TRBD1. Losses at the gene ends were 2 bases for V and 4 bases for J; bases not matched to a gene: 4. Per the germline V gene, CDR1 is SNHLY and CDR2 is FYNNEI. The CDR3 sequence is 15 residues long.

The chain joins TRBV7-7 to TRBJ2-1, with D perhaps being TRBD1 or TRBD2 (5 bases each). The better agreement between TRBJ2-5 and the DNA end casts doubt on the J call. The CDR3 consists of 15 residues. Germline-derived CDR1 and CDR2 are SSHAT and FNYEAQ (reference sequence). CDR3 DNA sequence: TGTGCCAGCAGCTTTGGTGTTGGGGACGGGGAGACCCAGTACTTC. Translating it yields CASSFGVGDGETQYF.

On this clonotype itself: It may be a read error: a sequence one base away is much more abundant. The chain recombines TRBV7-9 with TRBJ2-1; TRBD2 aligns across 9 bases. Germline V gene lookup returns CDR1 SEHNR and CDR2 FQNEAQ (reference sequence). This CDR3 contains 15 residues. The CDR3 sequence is CVSSLQRGAYNEQFF. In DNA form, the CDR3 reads TGTGTCAGCAGCTTGCAGCGGGGGGCGTACAATGAGCAGTTCTTC.

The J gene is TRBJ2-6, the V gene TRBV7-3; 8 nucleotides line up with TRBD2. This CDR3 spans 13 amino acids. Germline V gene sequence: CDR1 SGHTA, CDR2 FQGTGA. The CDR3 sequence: CASGDSGANVLTF. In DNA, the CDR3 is TGTGCTAGCGGGGACTCTGGGGCCAACGTCCTGACTTTC.

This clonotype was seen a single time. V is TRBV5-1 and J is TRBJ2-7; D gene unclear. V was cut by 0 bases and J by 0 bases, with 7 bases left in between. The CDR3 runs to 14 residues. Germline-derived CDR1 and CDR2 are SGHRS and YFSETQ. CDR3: CASSLAPFSYEQYF. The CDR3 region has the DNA TGCGCCAGCAGCTTGGCACCGTTCTCCTACGAGCAGTACTTC.

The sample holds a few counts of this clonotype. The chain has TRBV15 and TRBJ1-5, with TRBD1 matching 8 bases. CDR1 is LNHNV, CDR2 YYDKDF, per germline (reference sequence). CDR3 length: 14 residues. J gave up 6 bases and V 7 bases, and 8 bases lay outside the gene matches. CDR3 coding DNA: TGTGCCACCACGACAGGGGTATGGGGTCAGCCCCAGCATTTT. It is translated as CATTTGVWGQPQHF.

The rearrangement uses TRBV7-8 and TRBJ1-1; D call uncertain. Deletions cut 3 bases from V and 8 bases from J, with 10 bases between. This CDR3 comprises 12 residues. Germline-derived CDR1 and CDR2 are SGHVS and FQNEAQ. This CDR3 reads CASSLRIAEAFF. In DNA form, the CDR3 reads TGTGCCAGCAGCTTGAGGATTGCCGAAGCTTTCTTT.